The 27 T cell receptor beta chains listed next were all sequenced from one sample in a study of cytomegalovirus exposure and HLA in healthy donors (dated by TCRdb to 2015 to 2018). Library preparation employed the immunoSEQ multiplex PCR assay. A mixture of 60 forward primers for TCR Vbeta segments and 13 reverse primers for TCR Jbeta segments was used in the multiplex PCR. Here the immuneACCESS table is served through TCRdb, limited to in-frame sequences with V and J called. Missing clones are a known gap in these copies; in checked studies unresolved V genes cover under half, and the rest lacks a known reason. This sample holds some 130,000 clones; around 63% were observed only once. The ten top clones hold about 1.5% of the sample. Sequencing was done on a sample of PBMCs. The receptor source for this set is a human donor in good health.

V gene TRBV7-8 combines with J gene TRBJ2-7; perhaps TRBD1 as D (6 bases). The CDR3 loop spans 14 amino acids. Germline V CDR1 and CDR2: SGHVS, FQNEAQ. The ends were cut back, 1 base at V and 3 bases at J, with 10 bases in the middle. The CDR3 bases are TGTGCCAGCAGCTTAGGCAGGGGTGACTACGAGCAGTACTTC. Translation: CASSLGRGDYEQYF.

The chain uses TRBV5-1 and TRBJ2-1; 10 bases agree with TRBD2. There are 14 residues in the CDR3. Looked up from germline, CDR1 is SGHRS and CDR2 is YFSETQ. Unmatched junction bases numbered 2, after V lost 5 bases and J lost 3 bases. CDR3 bases: TGCGCCAGCAGTCGGACTAGCGGCTACAATGAGCAGTTCTTC. Translating gives CASSRTSGYNEQFF.

The chain has TRBV6-1 and TRBJ2-3; TRBD1 is a possible D gene (6 bases). CDR1 and CDR2 from the germline V gene are MNHNS and SASEGT. V was cut by 3 bases and J by 4 bases, with 17 bases left in between. The CDR3 length is 16 residues. CDR3 coding DNA: TGTGCCAGCAGTGAGGGGGTATATGGGGGCGCAGATACGCAGTATTTT. Its translation: CASSEGVYGGADTQYF.

The chain links TRBV11-3 to TRBJ2-7, with D possibly being TRBD1 (6 bases). Trimming shortened V by 5 bases and J by 4 bases, and 12 bases separated the two germline ends. The germline V gene encodes CDR1 SGHNT and CDR2 YENEEA. The CDR3 is made up of 13 amino acids. The CDR3 DNA follows: TGTGCCAGCAGCCCGACAGGAGTTTACGAGCAGTACTTC. This gives the protein CASSPTGVYEQYF. The variable domain in full, completed from reference TRBV11-3 and TRBJ2-7, reads EAGVVQSPRYKIIEKKQPVAFWCNPISGHNTLYWYLQNLGQGPELLIRYENEEAVDDSQLPKDRFSAERLKGVDSTLKIQPAELGDSAVYLCASSPTGVYEQYFGPGTRLTVT.

As concerns this clone: One junction end does not reproduce the germline sequence, and a read error may be involved. This sample also contains other DNA sequences that code for the same CDR3. The chain recombines TRBV7-9 with TRBJ1-1; perhaps TRBD1 as D (6 bases). CDR1 and CDR2 from the germline V gene are SEHNR and FQNEAQ (reference sequence). The CDR3 length is 15 residues. The CDR3: CASSLYGPGDTEAFF. CDR3 in DNA: TGTGCCAGCAGCTTATATGGCCCCGGGGACACTGAGGCTTTCTTT. Together with reference TRBV7-9 and TRBJ1-1, the CDR3 gives the full variable domain: DTGVSQNPRHKITKRGQNVTFRCDPISEHNRLYWYRQTLGQGPEFLTYFQNEAQLEKSRLLSDRFSAERPKGSFSTLEIQRTEQGDSAMYLCASSLYGPGDTEAFFGQGTRLTVV.

The chain joins TRBV5-4 to TRBJ2-7; 9 nucleotides line up with TRBD1. The CDR3 consists of 15 residues. The J segment lost 4 bases and the V segment lost 4 bases, leaving 9 bases of the junction unmatched. CDR1 SGHNT and CDR2 YYREEE come from the germline V gene (reference sequence). The CDR3 here is CASSQVGDRAYEQYF. CDR3 coding DNA: TGTGCCAGCAGCCAGGTAGGGGACAGGGCTTACGAGCAGTACTTC.

This clone was recorded a few times. V is TRBV5-4 and J is TRBJ2-1; TRBD2 matches 9 bases. Per the germline V gene, CDR1 is SGHNT and CDR2 is YYREEE (reference sequence). The V and J ends lost 1 base and 7 bases, in that order; junction bases with no gene match: 9. The CDR3 spans 16 residues. The CDR3 region is CASSLRASGMGNEQFF. The CDR3 coding sequence is TGTGCCAGCAGCTTGCGGGCTAGCGGGATGGGGAATGAGCAGTTCTTC.

In DNA form, the CDR3 reads TGCAGCGTTGCCCCTAGCACAGATACGCAGTATTTT. Protein: CSVAPSTDTQYF. This chain connects TRBV29-1 to TRBJ2-3, with D hard to call. The germline gives CDR1 SQVTM, CDR2 ANQGSEA. The length of the CDR3 is 12 residues. The ends were cut back, 4 bases at V and 0 bases at J, with 5 bases in the middle.

As DNA, the CDR3 is TGTGCCAGCTCACCGGGCGAGATTTACACTGAAGCTTTCTTT. Its translation is CASSPGEIYTEAFF. The V and J genes are TRBV18 and TRBJ1-1; D remains unclear. This CDR3 region has 14 residues. Trimming took 3 bases from V and 3 from J, leaving 11 bases between them. The germline gives CDR1 KGHSH, CDR2 LQKENI.

The chain recombines TRBV28 with TRBJ2-3; 15 bases are a match to TRBD2. The germline V gene encodes CDR1 MDHEN and CDR2 SYDVKM. With V trimmed by 8 bases and J by 4 bases, 1 base remained unmatched. This CDR3 spans 14 amino acids. CDR3 coding DNA: TGTGCCAGCGGACTAGCGGGAGGGTCAGATACGCAGTATTTT. Protein sequence: CASGLAGGSDTQYF.

This chain uses TRBV28 with TRBJ1-4, with a weak D call TRBD1 (5 bases). With 2 bases removed from V and 6 bases from J, the gap between germline ends came to 13 bases. The CDR3 spans 15 residues. From germline, CDR1 is MDHEN and CDR2 SYDVKM. This CDR3 is CASSLGGTGDEKLFF. CDR3 bases: TGTGCCAGCAGTTTAGGGGGGACGGGAGATGAAAAACTGTTTTTT.

V gene TRBV28 combines with J gene TRBJ1-1, with D perhaps matching TRBD1 (5 bases). Germline V CDR1 and CDR2: MDHEN, SYDVKM. V lost 11 bases and J 0 bases, leaving 13 bases between the germline ends. The CDR3 runs to 13 residues. The CDR3 bases are TGTGCCTCCCAAGGACACCTGAACACTGAAGCTTTCTTT. It is translated as CASQGHLNTEAFF. Full variable domain (remainder filled in from reference TRBV28 and TRBJ1-1): DVKVTQSSRYLVKRTGEKVFLECVQDMDHENMFWYRQDPGLGLRLIYFSYDVKMKEKGDIPEGYSVSREKKERFSLILESASTNQTSMYLCASQGHLNTEAFFGQGTRLTVV.

This clone was seen only a few times. The gene calls are TRBV4-1 and TRBJ2-6, with TRBD2 as a possible D gene (5 bases). With 5 bases removed from V and 2 bases from J, the gap between germline ends came to 16 bases. The CDR3 loop spans 17 amino acids. Germline assignment: CDR1 MGHRA and CDR2 YSYEKL. CDR3 coding DNA: TGCGCCAGCAGCATTCGGACTGAGAGCCCTGGGGCCAACGTCCTGACTTTC. It encodes CASSIRTESPGANVLTF.

This clone has only a few counts. The rearrangement joins TRBV6-5 to TRBJ2-7, with a tentative D call TRBD1 (6 bases). The V end lost 5 bases, the J end lost 6 bases, and 20 bases lay between the germline ends. CDR1 and CDR2 (germline): MNHEY, SVGAGI. The CDR3 is 15 residues long. This CDR3 is CASSRNTGFEGEQYF. The CDR3 bases are TGTGCCAGCAGTCGAAATACAGGGTTCGAGGGCGAGCAGTACTTC.

Only a few counts were recorded for this clone. CDR3 in amino acids: CASSLGAGGEQFF. In nucleotides, the CDR3 is TGTGCCAGCAGCTTAGGGGCAGGGGGTGAGCAGTTCTTC. This chain uses TRBV7-9 with TRBJ2-1, with 7 bases identical to TRBD1. With V trimmed by 1 base and J by 9 bases, 3 bases remained unmatched. In germline, CDR1 is SEHNR, CDR2 FQNEAQ (reference sequence). The CDR3 sequence is 13 residues long.

This clone has just a few counts. V gene TRBV10-3 combines with J gene TRBJ2-1, with D tentatively TRBD1 (6 bases). Germline V gene sequence: CDR1 ENHRY, CDR2 SYGVKD. V shed 10 bases and J shed 0 bases, with 10 bases lying between them. CDR3 length: 13 amino acids. Written as DNA, the CDR3 is TGTGCCAGTACAGGGAGCTCCTACAATGAGCAGTTCTTC. Its protein is CASTGSSYNEQFF.

This sequence joins TRBV7-2 and TRBJ2-1; weak D call: TRBD2 (5 bases). This CDR3 spans 15 amino acids. The V end lost 4 bases, the J end lost 3 bases, and 13 bases lay between the germline ends. Germline values: CDR1 SGHTA, CDR2 FQGNSA. The CDR3 DNA reads as TGTGCCAGCAGCTCGGCCCCGGACTTCTACAATGAGCAGTTCTTC. Residues: CASSSAPDFYNEQFF.

In DNA, the CDR3 is TGTGCCAGCAGCTTAGCAGGGGGGAGCACAGATACGCAGTATTTT. Residues: CASSLAGGSTDTQYF. The genes are TRBV13 and TRBJ2-3; D might be TRBD1 (7 bases). Trimming shortened V by 1 base and J by 0 bases, and 8 bases separated the two germline ends. This CDR3 has 15 residues. The germline V gene encodes CDR1 PRHDT and CDR2 FYEKMQ (reference sequence).

The chain employs TRBV13 and TRBJ2-7; 11 bases match TRBD1. Germline lookup yields CDR1 PRHDT and CDR2 FYEKMQ (reference sequence). V lost 6 bases to trimming and J lost 1 base; unmatched junction nucleotides: 8. The CDR3 spans 16 residues. The CDR3: CASRSSDRGLSYEQYF. In DNA form, the CDR3 reads TGTGCCAGCAGATCATCGGACAGGGGGCTTTCCTACGAGCAGTACTTC.

The chain carries TRBV6-5 and TRBJ2-2; TRBD2 aligns across 7 bases. Germline values: CDR1 MNHEY, CDR2 SVGAGI. Trimming took 8 bases from V and 6 from J; bases not matched to a gene: 12. The CDR3 is 15 residues long. The CDR3 coding sequence is TGTGCCAGCGGCCGGGACGGCCGGGGGGCCGGGGAGCTGTTTTTT. As protein: CASGRDGRGAGELFF.

The chain carries TRBV29-1 and TRBJ2-2, with a possible D match to TRBD2 (5 bases). The CDR3 has 14 residues. The V gene's germline CDR1 is SQVTM and CDR2 ANQGSEA. V was cut by 4 bases and J by 0 bases, with 9 bases left in between. CDR3 coding DNA: TGCAGCGTTGTCGGGGTGACGAACACCGGGGAGCTGTTTTTT. Translation: CSVVGVTNTGELFF.

This chain connects TRBV11-3 to TRBJ2-7, with 13 bases matching TRBD2. In germline, CDR1 is SGHNT, CDR2 YENEEA. V lost 3 bases, J lost 2 bases, and 4 bases stayed unmatched. The CDR3 has 16 amino acids. The CDR3 DNA reads as TGTGCCAGCAGCTTCGGACTAGCGGGAGCCCCCTACGAGCAGTACTTC. It encodes CASSFGLAGAPYEQYF.

V gene TRBV10-3 combines with J gene TRBJ2-7; maybe TRBD2 (6 bases). The CDR3 runs 15 residues. Germline lookup yields CDR1 ENHRY and CDR2 SYGVKD. Trimming left V 8 bases short and J 2 bases short, with 19 bases between. Here the CDR3 DNA reads TGTGCCATCCGAGGCACCGCTAGCGAGACCTACGAGCAGTACTTC. Translated: CAIRGTASETYEQYF.

This clone was counted only a few times. The DNA for the CDR3 is TGTGCCAGCAGCGTATTTGCTAGCGGGGGAACGAACACCGGGGAGCTGTTTTTT. Translated: CASSVFASGGTNTGELFF. The rearrangement links TRBV9 to TRBJ2-2, with 10 nucleotides matching TRBD2. CDR1 and CDR2 (germline): SGDLS, YYNGEE. This CDR3 comprises 18 residues. Trimming cost V 1 base and J 0 bases; bases outside gene matches: 6.

This clone turned up a few times. V and J are TRBV28 and TRBJ1-2; 11 nucleotides match TRBD1. Trimming cost V 6 bases and J 7 bases; bases outside gene matches: 4. The CDR3 is 13 amino acids. Germline V CDR1 and CDR2: MDHEN, SYDVKM. CDR3 in DNA: TGTGCCAGCAGCCAGGGACAGGGGGGTGGCTACACCTTC. Its protein product is CASSQGQGGGYTF.

The chain couples TRBV29-1 to TRBJ2-3, with 10 bases that match TRBD2. With 7 bases clipped from V and 3 bases from J, the junction kept 4 bases outside the gene matches. Per germline, CDR1 SQVTM and CDR2 ANQGSEA. This CDR3 has 13 amino acids. In nucleotides, the CDR3 is TGCAGCGCCGGACTAGCGGATACAGATACGCAGTATTTT. Encoded protein: CSAGLADTDTQYF.

This clone was found a few times. CDR3 in amino acids: CASSERARRELTDTQYF. The CDR3 nucleotides are TGTGCCAGCAGTGAAAGGGCCAGGCGGGAGCTCACAGATACGCAGTATTTT. This chain links TRBV2 with TRBJ2-3, with 7 bases aligning to TRBD2. This CDR3 comprises 17 residues. Trimming removed 2 bases from V and 2 bases from J; junction bases left unmatched: 10. CDR1 is SNHLY and CDR2 is FYNNEI in the germline V gene.